This T cell receptor beta chain came from a study of T cells in Graves' hyperthyroidism and ophthalmopathy. Study-level results: The model anticipated ophthalmopathy a median about six months pre-onset.

V was clipped by 11 bases and J by 7 bases, with 17 bases between them. Per germline, CDR1 MGHDK and CDR2 SYGVNS. The CDR3 spans 12 residues. RNA transcripts served as the template for amplifying TCR beta CDR3 regions. HTBI primers were used for first-round RT-PCR of the TCR CDR3. From the multiplex PCR reads, TCRdb called clonotypes with MiXCR, one entry per CDR3 protein. The table includes 700,000 to 950,000 distinct CDR3 sequences, 30% to 40% detected once. Patients were aged 18 to 65, had disease duration under 2 months, and had newly diagnosed hyperthyroidism. A word on this clonotype: As yet, its antigen is unknown.

The chain is built from TRBV25-1 and TRBJ1-2; tentatively, D is TRBD1 (5 bases). The clonotype comes from a middle-aged woman with Graves' hyperthyroidism. Specimen: blood. This CDR3 reads CAGIGVTGGYTF. CDR3 DNA sequence: TGTGCCGGTATAGGGGTGACGGGTGGCTACACCTTC.